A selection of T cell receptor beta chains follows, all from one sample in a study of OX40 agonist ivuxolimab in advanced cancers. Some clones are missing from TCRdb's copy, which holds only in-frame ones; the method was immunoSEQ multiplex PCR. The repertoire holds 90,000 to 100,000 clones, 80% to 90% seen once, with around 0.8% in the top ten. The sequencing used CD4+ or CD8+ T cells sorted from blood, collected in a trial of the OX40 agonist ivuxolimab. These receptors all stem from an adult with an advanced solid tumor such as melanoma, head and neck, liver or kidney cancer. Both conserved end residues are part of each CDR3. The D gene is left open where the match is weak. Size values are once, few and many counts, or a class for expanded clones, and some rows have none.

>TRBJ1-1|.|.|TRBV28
TGTGCCAGCAGTCGGCCTTTGGCGAAAACTGAAGCTTTCTTT
CASSRPLAKTEAFF
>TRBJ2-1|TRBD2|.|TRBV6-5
TGTGCCAGCTACAGCGGGAGTCTTGACAATGAGCAGTTCTTC
CASYSGSLDNEQFF
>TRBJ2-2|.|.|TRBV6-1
TGTGCCAGCAGTGAAGGGACTACTGTCACCGGGGAGCTGTTTTTT
CASSEGTTVTGELFF
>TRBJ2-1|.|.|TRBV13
TGTGCCAGCACGGGGGCTCCGGAGGGGAGAGGTAATGAGCAGTTCTTC
CASTGAPEGRGNEQFF
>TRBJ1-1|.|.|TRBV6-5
TGTGCCAGCACCGATGACGGTCTAAACACTGAAGCTTTCTTT
CASTDDGLNTEAFF
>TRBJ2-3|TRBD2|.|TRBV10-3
TGTGCCATCAGTGGAGGCCTAGCGGGGTCCACAGATACGCAGTATTTT
CAISGGLAGSTDTQYF
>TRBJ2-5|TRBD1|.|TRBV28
TGTGCCAGCGGTACCGCAGGGGGTCAAGAGACCCAGTACTTC
CASGTAGGQETQYF
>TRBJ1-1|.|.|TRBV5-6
TGTGCCAGCAGCTTGTGGGGGGGCTCTGAAGCTTTCTTT
CASSLWGGSEAFF
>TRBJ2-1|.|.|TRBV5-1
TGCGCCACCTCCCGGGACTCCCGGTACAATGAGCAGTTCTTC
CATSRDSRYNEQFF
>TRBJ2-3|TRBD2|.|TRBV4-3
TGCGCCAGCAGCCAAGATCTTTTCCTAGCGGCTAGCACAGATACGCAGTATTTT
CASSQDLFLAASTDTQYF
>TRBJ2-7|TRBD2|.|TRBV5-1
TGCGCCAGCAGCTCCCGCGGGGGGGACTACGAGCAGTACTTC
CASSSRGGDYEQYF
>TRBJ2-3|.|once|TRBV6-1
TGTGCCAGCAGGGGGACTTCAGATACGCAGTATTTT
CASRGTSDTQYF
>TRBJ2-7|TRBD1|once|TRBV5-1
TGCGCCAGCAGCTCCGATACAGGGGGCTACGAGCAGTACTTC
CASSSDTGGYEQYF
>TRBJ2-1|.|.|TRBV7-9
TGTGCCAGCAGCTTAGGATATCCCGGGGGTGGTGAGCAGTTCTTC
CASSLGYPGGGEQFF
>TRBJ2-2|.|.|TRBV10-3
TGTGCCATAGCCCAGGGGAGTCACGGGGAGCTGTTTTTT
CAIAQGSHGELFF
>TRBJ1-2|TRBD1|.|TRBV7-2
TGTGCCAGCAGCTCGGGACAGAACTATGGCTACACCTTC
CASSSGQNYGYTF
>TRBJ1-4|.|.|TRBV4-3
TGCGCCAGCAGCCAAGATAATACACGAACTAATGAAAAACTGTTTTTT
CASSQDNTRTNEKLFF
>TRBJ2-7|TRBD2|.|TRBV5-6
TGTGCCAGCAGCTTGTCGGGGCGGGAGAAGTACGAGCAGTACTTC
CASSLSGREKYEQYF
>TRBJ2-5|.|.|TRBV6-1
TGTGCCAGCAGTGAAGGATCACAGAAAGAGACCCAGTACTTC
CASSEGSQKETQYF
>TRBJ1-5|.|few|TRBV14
TGTGCCAGCAGCCAGACTGAGAATCAGCCCCAGCATTTT
CASSQTENQPQHF
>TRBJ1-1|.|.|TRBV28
TGTGCCAGCAGTTCCAAACCCAGGGGAGGCACTGAAGCTTTCTTT
CASSSKPRGGTEAFF
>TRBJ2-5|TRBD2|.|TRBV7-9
TGTGCCAGCAGCCCGCGGGAGAGTGGAGAGACCCAGTACTTC
CASSPRESGETQYF
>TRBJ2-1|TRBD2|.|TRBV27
TGTGCCAGCAGCCAGGGCGGGACTAGCGGGAGGGCTTCCTACAATGAGCAGTTCTTC
CASSQGGTSGRASYNEQFF
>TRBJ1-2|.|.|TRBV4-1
TGCGCCAGCAGCCAAGATCCAAGGGGACAAGAACCCAACTATGGCTACACCTTC
CASSQDPRGQEPNYGYTF
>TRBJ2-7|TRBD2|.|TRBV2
TGTGCCAGCAGCCCCCTAGGGAGGGCCTACGAGCAGTACTTC
CASSPLGRAYEQYF
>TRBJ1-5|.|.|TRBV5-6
TGTGCCAGCAGCTGGGCAGGCAATCAGCCCCAGCATTTT
CASSWAGNQPQHF
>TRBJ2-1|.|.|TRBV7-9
TGTGCCAGCAGCTTAGAATTGCGGTGGAATGAGCAGTTCTTC
CASSLELRWNEQFF
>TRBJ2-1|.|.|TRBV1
TGCACCAGCAGCCAAGATGGGGGGCTAGCGGGAGGCTTTACCTACAATGAGCAGTTCTTC
CTSSQDGGLAGGFTYNEQFF
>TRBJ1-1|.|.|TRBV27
TGTGCCAGCAGTTTCTGGGGAGGCACTGAAGCTTTCTTT
CASSFWGGTEAFF
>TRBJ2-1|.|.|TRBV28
TGTGCCAGCTCCCCAAGTGCGGCTAGCGTTTACAATGAGCAGTTCTTC
CASSPSAASVYNEQFF
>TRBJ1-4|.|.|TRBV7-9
TGTGCCAGCAGCTCAACCTCCGTTAAGGGAGGAAAACTGTTTTTT
CASSSTSVKGGKLFF
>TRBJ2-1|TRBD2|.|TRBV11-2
TGTGCCAGCAGCCGGGGACTAGCCGGAGATGAGCAGTTCTTC
CASSRGLAGDEQFF
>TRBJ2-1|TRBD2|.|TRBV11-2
TGTGCCAGCAGCTCCGGACTAGCGGGCTGGGGTGAGCAGTTCTTC
CASSSGLAGWGEQFF
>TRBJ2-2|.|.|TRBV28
TGTGCCAGCAGTTTCCCCGGGGTGGTTAAGACCGGGGAGCTGTTTTTT
CASSFPGVVKTGELFF
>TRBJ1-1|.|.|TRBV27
TGTGCCAGCAGAAGACAGGCCAGCATGAACACTGAAGCTTTCTTT
CASRRQASMNTEAFF
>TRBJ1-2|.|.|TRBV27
TGTGCCAGCAGTCCTTACAGGGATGAAGGCTATGGCTACACCTTC
CASSPYRDEGYGYTF
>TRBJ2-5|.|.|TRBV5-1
TGCGCCAGCAGCAGGGACTCCCACCAGACCCAGTACTTC
CASSRDSHQTQYF
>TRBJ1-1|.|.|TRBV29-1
TGCAGCGTAGGATCAGGGATGAACACTGAAGCTTTCTTT
CSVGSGMNTEAFF
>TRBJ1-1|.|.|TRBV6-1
TGTGCCAGCGGTGGGGATGGACAGAGCACTGAAGCTTTCTTT
CASGGDGQSTEAFF
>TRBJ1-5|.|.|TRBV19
TGTGCCAGTAGTACCCTAGACCCAGCTCGCAGACCCCAGCATTTT
CASSTLDPARRPQHF
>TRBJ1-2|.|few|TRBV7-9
TGTGCCAGCAGCTTAGAACCGAATAACTATGGCTACACCTTC
CASSLEPNNYGYTF
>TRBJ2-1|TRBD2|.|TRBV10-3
TGTGCCATCAACCCGGGACTAGCAGTCGATGAGCAGTTCTTC
CAINPGLAVDEQFF
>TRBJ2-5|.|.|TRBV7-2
TGTGCCAGCAGCTTAGAGTCATCGGCGGAGACCCAGTACTTC
CASSLESSAETQYF
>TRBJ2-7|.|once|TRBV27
TGTGCCAGCAGTGGCCGGGGAAGAGTCTCCTACGAGCAGTACTTC
CASSGRGRVSYEQYF
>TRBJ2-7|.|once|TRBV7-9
TGTGCCAGCAGCTTAGAAGGCGCGCGGTGGGAGCAGTACTTC
CASSLEGARWEQYF
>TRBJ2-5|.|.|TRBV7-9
TGTGCCAGCAGCCCCCCTGGAGAGACCCAGTACTTC
CASSPPGETQYF
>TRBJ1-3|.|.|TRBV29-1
TGCAGCGTTGTCGGGGGCGGAAACACCATATATTTT
CSVVGGGNTIYF
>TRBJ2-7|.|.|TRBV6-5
TGTGCCAGCCAAAAGGGGACGGGGAGTGGTGAGCAGTACTTC
CASQKGTGSGEQYF
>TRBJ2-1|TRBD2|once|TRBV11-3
TGTGCCAGCAGCTTAAGCGGGACCAATGAGCAGTTCTTC
CASSLSGTNEQFF
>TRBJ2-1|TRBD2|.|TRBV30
TGTGCCTGGAGCCGGGGGGAGCACAATGAGCAGTTCTTC
CAWSRGEHNEQFF
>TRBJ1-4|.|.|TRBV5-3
TGTGCCAGAAGCTTGGGACAGCTTCCAACTAATGAAAAACTGTTTTTT
CARSLGQLPTNEKLFF
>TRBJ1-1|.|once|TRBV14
TGTGCCAGCAGCCAAGGGTGGGGGCGATTGGGTACTGAAGCTTTCTTT
CASSQGWGRLGTEAFF
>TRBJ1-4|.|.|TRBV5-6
TGTGCCAGCAGCTTGGCCGGAGGAGGGGAAAAACTGTTTTTT
CASSLAGGGEKLFF
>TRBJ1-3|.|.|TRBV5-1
TGCGCCAGCAGCCACGGAGGCTCTGGAAACACCATATATTTT
CASSHGGSGNTIYF
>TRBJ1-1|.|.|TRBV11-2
TGTGCCAGCAGCCCCCGGGTGGGAAGCACTGAAGCTTTCTTT
CASSPRVGSTEAFF
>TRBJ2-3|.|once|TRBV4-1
TGCGCCAGCAGTGCCAATTTGGATACGCAGTATTTT
CASSANLDTQYF
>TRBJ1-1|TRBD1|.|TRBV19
TGTGCCAGTAGTGGATGGACAGGGAACACTGAAGCTTTCTTT
CASSGWTGNTEAFF
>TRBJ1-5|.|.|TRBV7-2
TGTGCCAGCAGCTCCCGGCCAATTGGACAGTTGAGCAATCAGCCCCAGCATTTT
CASSSRPIGQLSNQPQHF
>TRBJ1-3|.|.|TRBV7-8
TGTGCCAGCAGCCCGTACAGCTTCCGGGAAACTGGAAACACCATATATTTT
CASSPYSFRETGNTIYF
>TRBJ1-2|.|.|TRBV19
TGTGCCAGTAGTATAACCCAATATGGCTACACCTTC
CASSITQYGYTF